This T cell receptor beta chain is from a study of CD8 T cells in Susac syndrome. Sequencing of TCR beta covered CD8+ and CD4+ T cells obtained from blood. Isolation of CD8+ and CD4+ T cells was performed negatively, whereas enrichment of TEMRA cells was done by FACS. The V and J ends lost 0 bases and 12 bases respectively, with 13 bases between them. Germline V lookup: CDR1 SGHDT, CDR2 YYEEEE. CDR3 length equals 13 residues. When the RNA was reverse transcribed, random hexamers were used with an input of roughly 0.45 to 1 ug. immunoSEQ multiplex PCR amplified TCR beta CDR3 across 54 Vbeta, 13 Jbeta. TCRdb itself ran the immunoSEQ multiplex PCR reads through MiXCR, one entry per CDR3 protein. The table records approximately 94,000 distinct CDR3 sequences, approximately 95% of them present only once.

V usage is TRBV5-6 and J usage is TRBJ2-1; no firm D call. Sequenced input: CD8+ T cells from PBMCs. The clonotype was recovered from a human donor with Susac syndrome. The CDR3, as DNA: TGTGCCAGCAGCTTGGAAGGTCGACCCCTGCAGTTCTTC. Residues: CASSLEGRPLQFF.